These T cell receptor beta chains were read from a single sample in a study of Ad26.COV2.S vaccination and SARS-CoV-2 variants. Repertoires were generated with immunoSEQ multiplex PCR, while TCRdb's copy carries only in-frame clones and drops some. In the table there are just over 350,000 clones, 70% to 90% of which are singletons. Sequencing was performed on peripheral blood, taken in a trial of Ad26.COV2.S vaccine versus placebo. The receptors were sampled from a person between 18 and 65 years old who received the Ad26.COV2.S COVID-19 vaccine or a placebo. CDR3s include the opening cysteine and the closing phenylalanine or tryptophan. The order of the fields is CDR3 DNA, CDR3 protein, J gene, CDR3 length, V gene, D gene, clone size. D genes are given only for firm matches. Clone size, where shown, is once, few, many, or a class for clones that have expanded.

TGTGCCAGCAGCCCCCGACTAGCGGGGGCACTTGGAGAGCAGTTCTTC,CASSPRLAGALGEQFF,TRBJ2-1,16,TRBV9,TRBD2,.
TGTGCCAGCCATGGATACCGCGGCACTGAAGCTTTCTTT,CASHGYRGTEAFF,TRBJ1-1,13,TRBV12-3/TRBV12-4,.,.
TGTGCCAGCAGCTTGGGGGGAGGGGTCGCCGGAGAATTTGAAAAACTGTTTTTT,CASSLGGGVAGEFEKLFF,TRBJ1-4,18,TRBV5-6,.,.
TGTGCCAGCTCACCGGGTCTGGGAGAGACCCAGTACTTC,CASSPGLGETQYF,TRBJ2-5,13,TRBV18,.,.
TGTGCCACCAGTGACTCCCTTGACAGGGGATCCTACGAGCAGTACTTC,CATSDSLDRGSYEQYF,TRBJ2-7,16,TRBV24-1,TRBD1,.
TGTGCCTGGAGCGGGGGGTTTGAAAAACTGTTTTTT,CAWSGGFEKLFF,TRBJ1-4,12,TRBV30,.,.
TGTGCCAGCAGTGATAGGCAAAACACCGGGGAGCTGTTTTTT,CASSDRQNTGELFF,TRBJ2-2,14,TRBV25-1,.,.
TGTGCCAGCAGCCCGACAGGGCTCTACGAGCAGTACTTC,CASSPTGLYEQYF,TRBJ2-7,13,TRBV14,TRBD1,.
TGTGCCAGCAGCGTAACGCACAGCCTGAACACTGAAGCTTTCTTT,CASSVTHSLNTEAFF,TRBJ1-1,15,TRBV9,.,.
TGTGCCAGCAGTTCCAGCTACATGAACACTGAAGCTTTCTTT,CASSSSYMNTEAFF,TRBJ1-1,14,TRBV27,.,few
TGTGCCAGCAGTCAAGGACCGGGCAATCAGCCCCAGCATTTT,CASSQGPGNQPQHF,TRBJ1-5,14,TRBV7-9,.,.
TGTGCCAGCAGCATTACTAGCCCCGGGGAGCTGTTTTTT,CASSITSPGELFF,TRBJ2-2,13,TRBV5-4,.,.
TGTGCCAGTGCCGGGGACAGCCAAGAGACCCAGTACTTC,CASAGDSQETQYF,TRBJ2-5,13,TRBV19,TRBD1,.
TGTGCCAGCAGTTTTAGACAGGGAGCTTTCTTT,CASSFRQGAFF,TRBJ1-1,11,TRBV28,TRBD1,.
TGCAGTGCTCTGCTAGGGGGGCAGTTCTTC,CSALLGGQFF,TRBJ2-1,10,TRBV20-1,.,.
TGTGCCAGCAGTTTCGCGGCAGACTACGAGCAGTACTTC,CASSFAADYEQYF,TRBJ2-7,13,TRBV27,.,.
TGTGCCAGCAGTTACTCGACCCCAGGATACGAGCAGTACTTC,CASSYSTPGYEQYF,TRBJ2-7,14,TRBV6-6,.,.
TGTGCCAGCAGCCTCATCCCTGAGGGGAACCAGCATTTT,CASSLIPEGNQHF,TRBJ1-5,13,TRBV3-1/TRBV3-2,.,.
TGTGCCAGCAGCACAGGGGTTTACGAGCAGTACTTC,CASSTGVYEQYF,TRBJ2-7,12,TRBV6-2/TRBV6-3,TRBD1,.
TGTGCCAGCAGCCGGGGCCCAGGGGGGGGCAATCAGCCCCAGCATTTT,CASSRGPGGGNQPQHF,TRBJ1-5,16,TRBV7-2,TRBD1,.
TGTGCCAGCTCTAGCGACCACTACAATGAGCAGTTCTTC,CASSSDHYNEQFF,TRBJ2-1,13,TRBV28,.,.
TGTGCCACCAGCAGAGATCAAGGTGGCTACACCTTC,CATSRDQGGYTF,TRBJ1-2,12,TRBV15,.,.
TGTGCCAGCAGCTTCAGCAATGGCGACAATGAGCAGTTCTTC,CASSFSNGDNEQFF,TRBJ2-1,14,TRBV7-2,.,.
TGTGCCTGCGGCGCGGGGCCGCAGTATTTT,CACGAGPQYF,TRBJ2-3,10,TRBV30,.,few
TGTGCCAGCAGCTTGTGGCTTTTAGCCCCAAACTACAATGAGCAGTTCTTC,CASSLWLLAPNYNEQFF,TRBJ2-1,17,TRBV5-6,.,.
TGCGCCAGCCTTCCCTGGGGGACAGAGAGCTCCTACGAGCAGTACTTC,CASLPWGTESSYEQYF,TRBJ2-7,16,TRBV10-2,TRBD1,.
TGTGCCATCAGTGGACAGGATAGTGAGACCCAGTACTTC,CAISGQDSETQYF,TRBJ2-5,13,TRBV10-3,.,.
TGTGCCAGCAGTGAATCCGGGGCCCTGGCCTACGAGCAGTACTTC,CASSESGALAYEQYF,TRBJ2-7,15,TRBV25-1,.,.
TGTGCCAGCAGCTTAGCCGGGACGGGGTATGGCTACACCTTC,CASSLAGTGYGYTF,TRBJ1-2,14,TRBV7-9,.,.
TGTGCCAGCAGCTTAACAGGGGTTGGGGGGCGATATGGCTACACCTTC,CASSLTGVGGRYGYTF,TRBJ1-2,16,TRBV9,TRBD1,.
TGTGCCAGCAGCGTAGACAGTAATCCCCGCTACGAGCAGTACTTC,CASSVDSNPRYEQYF,TRBJ2-7,15,TRBV9,.,.
TGTGCCAGCAGTAGAGGGACAGCGAACACCGGGGAGCTGTTTTTT,CASSRGTANTGELFF,TRBJ2-2,15,TRBV28,TRBD1,.
TGTGCCAGCAGCGCCCCCGCTGGGTGGGAGACCCAGTACTTC,CASSAPAGWETQYF,TRBJ2-5,14,TRBV9,.,.
TGTGCCAGCAGCGCGTGGACAGCGAACAATGAGCAGTTCTTC,CASSAWTANNEQFF,TRBJ2-1,14,TRBV9,.,.
TGTGCCAGCAGCTGGACAGCAGTCTATGGCTACACCTTC,CASSWTAVYGYTF,TRBJ1-2,13,TRBV7-9,.,.
TGTGCCAGCAGGCTAGCGGGAGGGTACGAGCAGTACTTC,CASRLAGGYEQYF,TRBJ2-7,13,TRBV6-5,TRBD2,.
TGTGCCAGCAGCCCTCATCGAGTAGCTAATGAAAAACTGTTTTTT,CASSPHRVANEKLFF,TRBJ1-4,15,TRBV9,.,.
TGTGCCAGCAGCTCCGGGGACTACGAGCAGTACTTC,CASSSGDYEQYF,TRBJ2-7,12,TRBV11-2,.,.
TGTGCCAGCAGCTCTAGGGGGGGCAAAACTTTCTTT,CASSSRGGKTFF,TRBJ1-1,12,TRBV9,.,.
TGTGCCAGTCGGTACAGTTATAGCAATCAGCCCCAGCATTTT,CASRYSYSNQPQHF,TRBJ1-5,14,TRBV19,.,.
TGTGCCAGCAGCACGGGACTGGGCAAGTATGGCTACACCTTC,CASSTGLGKYGYTF,TRBJ1-2,14,TRBV7-2,.,.